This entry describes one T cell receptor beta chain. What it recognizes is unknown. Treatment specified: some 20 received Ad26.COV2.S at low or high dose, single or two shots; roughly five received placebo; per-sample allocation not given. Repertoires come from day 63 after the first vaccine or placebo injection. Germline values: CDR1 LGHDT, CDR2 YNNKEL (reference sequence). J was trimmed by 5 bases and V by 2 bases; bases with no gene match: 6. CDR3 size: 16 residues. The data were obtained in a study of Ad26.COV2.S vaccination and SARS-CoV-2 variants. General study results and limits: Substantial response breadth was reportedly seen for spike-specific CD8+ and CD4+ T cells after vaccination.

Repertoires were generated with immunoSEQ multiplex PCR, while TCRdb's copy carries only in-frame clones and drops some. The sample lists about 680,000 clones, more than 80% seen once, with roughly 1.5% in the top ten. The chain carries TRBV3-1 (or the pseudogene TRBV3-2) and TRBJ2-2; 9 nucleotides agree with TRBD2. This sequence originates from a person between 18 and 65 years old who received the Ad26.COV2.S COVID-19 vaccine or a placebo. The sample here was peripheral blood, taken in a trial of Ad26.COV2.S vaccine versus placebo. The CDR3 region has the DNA TGTGCCAGCAGCCAACGGCTAGCGGGACGTACCGGGGAGCTGTTTTTT. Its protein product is CASSQRLAGRTGELFF.